These T cell receptor beta chains were read from a single sample in a study of CD8+ T cells in alopecia areata. TCRdb's table, derived via immunoSEQ multiplex PCR, lists solely in-frame clones and lacks some. The table has some 200,000 clones, 50% to 60% seen once. The sequencing here drew on CD4+ T cells sorted from blood, taken at week 4, from a patient treated with tofacitinib. These receptors originate from a human donor with alopecia areata. Both conserved end residues are trimmed from each CDR3. The order of the fields is J gene, V gene, CDR3 protein.

j_call: TRBJ2-2
v_call: TRBV10-3
cdr3_aa: AISHRVDGELF

j_call: TRBJ1-1
v_call: TRBV25-1
cdr3_aa: ASSEYFQSTEAF

j_call: TRBJ2-3
v_call: TRBV7-9
cdr3_aa: ASSLGGGLDNTQY

j_call: TRBJ2-1
v_call: TRBV27
cdr3_aa: ASFPTLGRDEQF

j_call: TRBJ1-1
v_call: TRBV12-5
cdr3_aa: ASGLTGQERVNTEAF

j_call: TRBJ1-2
v_call: TRBV30
cdr3_aa: AWRGQGNYGYT

j_call: TRBJ1-2
v_call: TRBV30
cdr3_aa: AWISWDVLGVRGYT

j_call: TRBJ2-5
v_call: TRBV14
cdr3_aa: ASSRNLGSQETQY

j_call: TRBJ2-1
v_call: TRBV15
cdr3_aa: ATSKGSGGADNEQF

j_call: TRBJ2-5
v_call: TRBV6-6
cdr3_aa: ASSYRAGTETQY

j_call: TRBJ1-5
v_call: TRBV7-2
cdr3_aa: ASSSQRANQPQH

j_call: TRBJ2-3
v_call: TRBV7-9
cdr3_aa: ASSFSASTDTQY

j_call: TRBJ2-6
v_call: TRBV9
cdr3_aa: ASSGRGANVLT

j_call: TRBJ1-5
v_call: TRBV2
cdr3_aa: ASRGGNSNQPQH

j_call: TRBJ1-2
v_call: TRBV29-1
cdr3_aa: SVDRRTYEGYT

j_call: TRBJ2-1
v_call: TRBV30
cdr3_aa: AWSVGRDEQF

j_call: TRBJ2-5
v_call: TRBV19
cdr3_aa: ASSATGQGETQY

j_call: TRBJ2-3
v_call: TRBV5-1
cdr3_aa: ASSMDSPSTDTQY

j_call: TRBJ2-3
v_call: TRBV30
cdr3_aa: AWSVRASGRSLDTQY